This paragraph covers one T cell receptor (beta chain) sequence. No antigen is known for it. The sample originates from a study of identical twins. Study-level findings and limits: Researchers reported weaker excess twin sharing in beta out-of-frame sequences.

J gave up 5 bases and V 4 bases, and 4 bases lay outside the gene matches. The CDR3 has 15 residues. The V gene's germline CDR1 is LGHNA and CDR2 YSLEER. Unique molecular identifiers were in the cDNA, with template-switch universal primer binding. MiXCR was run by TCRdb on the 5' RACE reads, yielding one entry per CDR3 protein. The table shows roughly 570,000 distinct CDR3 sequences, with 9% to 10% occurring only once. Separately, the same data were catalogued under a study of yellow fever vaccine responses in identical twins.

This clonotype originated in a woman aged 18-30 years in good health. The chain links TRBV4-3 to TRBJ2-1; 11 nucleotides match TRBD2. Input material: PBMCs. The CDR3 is CASSLGLAVNNEQFF. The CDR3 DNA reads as TGCGCCAGCAGCCTGGGACTAGCGGTTAACAATGAGCAGTTCTTC.